The 14 T cell receptor beta chains below were found in one sample sequenced in a study of monozygotic twins with cystic fibrosis. Method: immunoSEQ multiplex PCR; TCRdb's copy keeps in-frame clones and lacks some. Found here are some 14,000 clones, 95% to 99% of them singletons; the top ten hold around 0.42%. Specimen: blood. The source is a girl aged 2 to 10 with cystic fibrosis.

The J gene is TRBJ2-1, the V gene TRBV4-1; D remains unclear. The CDR3 extends over 16 amino acids. Between the trimmed V and J ends, which lost 1 base and 0 bases, there was a span of 10 bases. From germline, CDR1 is MGHRA and CDR2 YSYEKL. CDR3: CASSQVDIISYNEQFF. CDR3 sequence (DNA): TGCGCCAGCAGCCAAGTCGACATTATCTCCTACAATGAGCAGTTCTTC.

The chain joins TRBV19 to TRBJ2-1; D uncertain. V gave up 4 bases and J gave up 3 bases, with 10 bases separating them. The CDR3 loop spans 14 amino acids. The germline V gene encodes CDR1 LNHDA and CDR2 SQIVND (reference sequence). The CDR3 region has the DNA TGTGCCAGTAGTACTACAAACAACTACAATGAGCAGTTCTTC. Its translation is CASSTTNNYNEQFF.

V gene TRBV7-8 combines with J gene TRBJ1-2, with D hard to call. V lost 5 bases and J lost 0, with 25 bases in between. The germline V gene has CDR1 SGHVS and CDR2 FQNEAQ. The CDR3 covers 19 residues. CDR3: CASSALIIPGRSSNYGYTF. CDR3 nucleotides: TGTGCCAGCAGCGCCCTTATCATTCCGGGAAGGTCCTCTAACTATGGCTACACCTTC.

This clone showed up just once. The chain has TRBV30 and TRBJ1-5, with D perhaps matching TRBD1 (6 bases). The CDR3 is 13 amino acids. V lost 2 bases, J lost 8 bases, and 13 bases lay in between. The germline gives CDR1 GTSNPN, CDR2 SVGIG (reference sequence). CDR3 amino acids: CAWSMRGGEPQHF. In DNA, the CDR3 is TGTGCCTGGAGTATGAGGGGGGGGGAGCCCCAGCATTTT. Supplemented by reference TRBV30 and TRBJ1-5, the full variable domain reads SQTIHQWPATLVQPVGSPLSLECTVEGTSNPNLYWYRQAAGRGLQLLFYSVGIGQISSEVPQNLSASRPQDRQFILSSKKLLLSDSGFYLCAWSMRGGEPQHFGDGTRLSIL.

This clone occurred once. As DNA, the CDR3 is TGTGCCAGCAGTTATGAGGGCAATCAGCCCCAGCATTTT. This translates into CASSYEGNQPQHF. This rearrangement joins TRBV6-6 to TRBJ1-5; D gene unclear. The CDR3 contains 13 residues. V shed 3 bases and J shed 2 bases, with 5 bases lying between them. Germline-derived CDR1 and CDR2 are MNHNY and SVGAGI (reference sequence).

V is TRBV9 and J is TRBJ2-2; a possible D gene is TRBD2 (7 bases). CDR3 length: 19 amino acids. The V end lost 1 base, the J end lost 2 bases, and 21 bases lay between the germline ends. Germline lookup yields CDR1 SGDLS and CDR2 YYNGEE. This CDR3 reads CASSVSLGGSSGNTGELFF. The CDR3 bases are TGTGCCAGCAGCGTATCTTTAGGGGGGTCTAGCGGAAACACCGGGGAGCTGTTTTTT.

V and J are TRBV2 and TRBJ2-5; tentative D call: TRBD2 (6 bases). Germline V gene sequence: CDR1 SNHLY, CDR2 FYNNEI. This CDR3 is 12 amino acids long. The ends were cut back, 4 bases at V and 3 bases at J, with 6 bases in the middle. The CDR3 region is CASSGLEETQYF. The CDR3 region has the DNA TGTGCCAGCAGTGGACTAGAAGAGACCCAGTACTTC.

The genes are TRBV19 and TRBJ1-2, with 8 bases lining up with TRBD1. The CDR3 covers 14 residues. V was pared by 2 bases and J by 5 bases, with 4 bases of the junction left unmatched. Germline CDR1 LNHDA, CDR2 SQIVND (reference sequence). The chain's CDR3 is CASSIYTGGYGYTF. The CDR3, as DNA: TGTGCCAGTAGTATATATACAGGGGGGTATGGCTACACCTTC. Looking up the rest from reference TRBV19 and TRBJ1-2 gives the full variable domain: DGGITQSPKYLFRKEGQNVTLSCEQNLNHDAMYWYRQDPGQGLRLIYYSQIVNDFQKGDIAEGYSVSREKKESFPLTVTSAQKNPTAFYLCASSIYTGGYGYTFGSGTRLTVV.

The CDR3 sequence is CASAGGLVETQYF. The CDR3 region has the DNA TGTGCCAGCGCGGGGGGACTAGTTGAGACCCAGTACTTC. The rearrangement uses TRBV4-2 and TRBJ2-5; 8 nucleotides agree with TRBD2. The CDR3 has 13 residues. The junction had 7 bases not matched to a gene; V was cut back by 8 bases and J by 5 bases. Germline CDR1 is LGHNA and CDR2 is YNFKEQ.

The chain is built from TRBV4-1 and TRBJ2-3; no clear D. The CDR3 is 14 residues long. Trimming removed 1 base at V and 0 bases at J, with 5 bases between. CDR1 and CDR2 from the germline V gene are MGHRA and YSYEKL. CDR3 DNA: TGCGCCAGCAGCCAAGGTCCTAGCACAGATACGCAGTATTTT. Translating gives CASSQGPSTDTQYF.

The CDR3 loop is CASSDIPGAMGNTEAFF. The CDR3 nucleotides read TGCGCCAGCAGCGATATCCCGGGGGCCATGGGAAACACTGAAGCTTTCTTT. V and J are TRBV5-1 and TRBJ1-1, with D tentatively TRBD1 (6 bases). The CDR3 runs 17 residues. The germline gives CDR1 SGHRS, CDR2 YFSETQ. Trimming took off 4 bases at V and 2 bases at J, with 21 bases between the two ends.

The chain carries TRBV19 and TRBJ2-1; D unclear. Germline V gives CDR1 LNHDA, CDR2 SQIVND (reference sequence). The V end was cut by 6 bases, the J end by 4 bases, with 19 bases between. This CDR3 region has 16 residues. The CDR3 DNA reads as TGTGCCAGTAGCCCCCGGAGCCGAAATCAATACAATGAGCAGTTCTTC. Amino acids: CASSPRSRNQYNEQFF.

The count of this clone is one. The rearrangement uses TRBV6-6 and TRBJ1-3; the D gene is possibly TRBD1 (6 bases). The CDR3 runs 15 residues. Germline V gene lookup returns CDR1 MNHNY and CDR2 SVGAGI (reference sequence). Between the trimmed V and J ends, which lost 2 bases and 4 bases, there was a span of 12 bases. The CDR3 DNA reads as TGTGCCAGCAGTTACGAGGGGGTGTGGGGAAACACCATATATTTT. Its protein is CASSYEGVWGNTIYF.

The chain is built from TRBV27 and TRBJ2-1; unclear D gene. The V gene lost 4 bases and the J gene lost 1 base, with 5 bases spanning the gap. The germline V gene has CDR1 MNHEY and CDR2 SMNVEV (reference sequence). The CDR3 is made up of 13 amino acids. The CDR3 nucleotides are TGTGCCAGCAGTTGGGATTCCTACAATGAGCAGTTCTTC. It yields the protein CASSWDSYNEQFF.